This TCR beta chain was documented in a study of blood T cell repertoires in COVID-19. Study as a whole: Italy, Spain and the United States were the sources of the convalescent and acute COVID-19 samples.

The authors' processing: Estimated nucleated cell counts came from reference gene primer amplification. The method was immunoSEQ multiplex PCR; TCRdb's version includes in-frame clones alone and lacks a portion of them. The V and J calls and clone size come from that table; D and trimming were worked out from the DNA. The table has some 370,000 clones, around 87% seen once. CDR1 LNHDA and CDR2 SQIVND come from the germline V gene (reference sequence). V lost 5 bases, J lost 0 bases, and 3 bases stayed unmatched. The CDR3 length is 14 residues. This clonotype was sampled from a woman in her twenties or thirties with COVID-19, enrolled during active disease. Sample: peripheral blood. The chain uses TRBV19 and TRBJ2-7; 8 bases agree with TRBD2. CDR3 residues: CASSRGGNSYEQYF. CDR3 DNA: TGTGCCAGTAGTCGCGGGGGGAACTCCTACGAGCAGTACTTC.